This entry concerns a single TCR beta chain. This sample is drawn from a study of T cell responses to AZD1222 COVID-19 vaccine. Data came from immunoSEQ multiplex PCR; TCRdb stores just in-frame clones and leaves some out. The sample lists 35,000 to 50,000 clones, approximately 88% seen once, with 20% to 25% in the top ten. Pooled samples include second doses given at about 4 or 12 weeks. This TCR was recovered from an adult who received the AZD1222 COVID-19 vaccine. Sequencing used peripheral blood, obtained 28 days after the second AZD1222 dose.

CDR3 DNA sequence: TGTGCCAGCAGCCAGACTAGCGGGGGGATGAAAAACATTCAGTACTTC. Translation: CASSQTSGGMKNIQYF. This sequence joins TRBV3-1 (or the pseudogene TRBV3-2) and TRBJ2-4; 13 bases are a match to TRBD2. The CDR3 covers 16 residues. The germline gives CDR1 LGHDT, CDR2 YNNKEL (reference sequence). Trimming cost V 3 bases and J 4 bases; bases outside gene matches: 3.